This TCR beta chain is drawn from a study of cytomegalovirus exposure and HLA in healthy donors. Measured with immunoSEQ multiplex PCR; TCRdb has only the in-frame clones, and not every one. The data hold tens of thousands of clones, with just over 95% observed a single time. The CDR3 extends over 12 amino acids. Per germline, CDR1 GTSNPN and CDR2 SVGIG (reference sequence). The V gene lost 2 bases and the J gene lost 7 bases, with 11 bases spanning the gap. Overall study findings and caveats: The study recorded some 160 TCR beta chains that were cytomegalovirus-associated. In vitro confirmation showed three CMV-associated chains to be CMV antigen specific.

Worth noting for this clone: Its antigen is not known.

This TCR came from a woman aged 18-29 years in good health and CMV-seropositive. Input material: PBMCs. The chain uses TRBV30 and TRBJ1-2; TRBD1 might be the D (5 bases). The CDR3 sequence is CAWSRQGLGYTF. The CDR3 bases are TGTGCCTGGAGTAGGCAGGGTCTTGGCTACACCTTC.